This TCR beta chain was obtained from a study of a mutant IDH1 vaccine in newly diagnosed glioma. Whole-study context: Treatment recipients were approximately 62% male and about 40% female, and their mean age was around 40 years.

Stated time point: week 5, during vaccination. In the vaccine, a single dose held 300 ug of the mutant IDH1 20-mer peptide, along with topical imiquimod. The CDR3 sequence is 15 residues long. CDR1 is LNHNV, CDR2 YYDKDF, per germline (reference sequence). TCRdb's table, derived via immunoSEQ multiplex PCR, lists solely in-frame clones and lacks some. This sample carries about 54,000 clones, over 70% of them seen once, and the ten largest clones take roughly 3.5%. For this clone: Its antigen is not known.

The specimen comprised PBMCs, sampled from a glioma patient whose treatment included an IDH1 peptide vaccine. This receptor was identified in a man aged 25 to 45 with glioma. The V call is TRBV15, the J call TRBJ2-5; 8 bases align to TRBD1. The J call may be in error: the DNA end matches TRBJ2-7 better. CDR3 residues: CATRTGDPSHYEQYF. DNA for the CDR3: TGTGCCACCAGGACAGGGGACCCCTCCCATTACGAGCAGTACTTC.